This TCR beta chain came from a study of OX40 agonist ivuxolimab in advanced cancers. General observations from the study: Blood T cells, both CD4+ and CD8+, expanded clonally by week 6 at 0.1 to 3.0 mg/kg.

Clones were sequenced by immunoSEQ multiplex PCR, and TCRdb holds only the in-frame ones, with some missing. The data contain roughly 50,000 clones, around 84% of them seen just once; the ten biggest clones take up 0.8% to 1%. Comment on this clone: What it binds is not known.

The specimen was CD4+ or CD8+ T cells sorted from blood, collected in a trial of the OX40 agonist ivuxolimab. The TCR originated in an adult with an advanced solid tumor such as melanoma, head and neck, liver or kidney cancer.

The CDR3 region is CASSLAGQGNNSPLHF. As DNA, the CDR3 is TGCGCCAGCAGCTTGGCCGGACAGGGGAATAATTCACCCCTCCACTTT. This rearrangement joins TRBV5-1 to TRBJ1-6; 9 bases are shared with TRBD1. The CDR3 sequence is 16 residues long. The V and J ends lost 0 bases and 5 bases, in that order; junction bases with no gene match: 3. Germline lookup yields CDR1 SGHRS and CDR2 YFSETQ.